The entry below gives a single T cell receptor beta chain sequence along with its context. This sample stems from a study of control samples from healthy donors and cancer patients. Between the trimmed V and J ends, which lost 3 bases and 7 bases, there was a span of 15 bases. Per germline, CDR1 KGHSH and CDR2 LQKENI. This CDR3 contains 14 residues. Profiling relied on immunoSEQ multiplex PCR, and the TCRdb table lists in-frame clones only, not all of them. The table includes tens of thousands of clones, less than 85% detected once. The sequenced sample was PBMCs. This sequence originates from a man between 65 and 85 years old with lung cancer. J is TRBJ1-1 and V is TRBV18; D may be TRBD1 (5 bases). CDR3 loop: CASSPKQATGEAFF. The CDR3 DNA follows: TGTGCCAGCTCACCCAAACAGGCAACAGGTGAAGCTTTCTTT.